Reported below is one TCR beta chain. Researchers partitioned CD4+ cells into CD45RA+ naive and CD45RA-negative memory subsets. This record comes from a study of shared clonotypes between healthy human individuals. CDR1 is SGHNT and CDR2 is YYREEE in the germline V gene (reference sequence). V shed 3 bases, J shed 0 bases, and the junction held 5 bases outside the gene matches. The CDR3 runs 15 residues. As handled by the study authors: Because ImmunoSEQ provided only junction sequences with no quality scores, the filtering differed. The repertoire was sequenced with immunoSEQ multiplex PCR; TCRdb's copy has only in-frame clones and lacks some. The V and J calls and clone size were taken over from that table, and D and trimming were inferred from the DNA. Among a few million clones listed, around 94% were seen once.

Material: naive CD4+ T cells sorted from blood. The subset was: CD45RA+ positively selected. This chain links TRBV5-4 with TRBJ2-7, with 8 nucleotides matching TRBD1. The sequence was obtained from a man aged 18 to 29 in good health. The CDR3 nucleotides read TGTGCCAGCAGCTCTGACAGGGGCCCCTCCTACGAGCAGTACTTC. Its protein is CASSSDRGPSYEQYF.